Each of the 8 T cell receptor beta chains below was sequenced from the same sample in a study of response to subunit inactivated influenza vaccine. In TCRdb, the RT-PCR reads were re-called with MiXCR into one record per CDR3 protein. In the table there are 600,000 to 850,000 distinct CDR3 sequences, 14% of which are singletons. Here the sequenced sample was PBMCs from blood, taken around 15 days before vaccination. The receptors originated from a man aged 50 to 59 who received an inactivated influenza vaccine.

This clonotype occurred a few times. The chain employs TRBV20-1 and TRBJ2-2, with TRBD1 as a possible D gene (6 bases). The germline CDR1 and CDR2 sequences are DFQATT and SNEGSKA (reference sequence). The CDR3 contains 16 residues. V was cut by 5 bases and J by 2 bases, with 18 bases left in between. CDR3 nucleotides: TGCAGTGCTGGCAAAACCGGGACATATAACACCGGGGAGCTGTTTTTT. Its translation is CSAGKTGTYNTGELFF.

V is TRBV11-1 and J is TRBJ2-2, with no clear D. There are 13 residues in the CDR3. Trimming pared 6 bases from V and 5 bases from J, leaving 10 bases between. In germline, CDR1 is SGHAT, CDR2 FQDESV (reference sequence). The DNA for the CDR3 is TGTGCCAGCAGGTCCGCTGGTACCGGGGAGCTGTTTTTT. Translating it yields CASRSAGTGELFF.

The chain recombines TRBV4-1 with TRBJ2-3, with D perhaps TRBD2 (6 bases). In germline, CDR1 is MGHRA, CDR2 YSYEKL. The CDR3 has 17 amino acids. Trimming stripped 1 base from V and 0 bases from J, with 14 bases between. Here the CDR3 DNA reads TGCGCCAGCAGCCAAGTGTCGGGGAGCGGGAGCACAGATACGCAGTATTTT. Translating it yields CASSQVSGSGSTDTQYF.

The table lists this clonotype with a few counts. The chain is built from TRBV3-1 and TRBJ2-4; D is undetermined. The CDR3 is 13 residues long. Trimming stripped 1 base from V and 9 bases from J, with 10 bases between. CDR1 LGHDT and CDR2 YNNKEL come from the germline V gene (reference sequence). CDR3 in amino acids: CASSQVQLGIQYF. As DNA, the CDR3 is TGTGCCAGCAGCCAAGTCCAGCTAGGCATTCAGTACTTC.

This clonotype was counted between two and nine times. The V gene is TRBV28, the J gene TRBJ2-7; 7 nucleotides align to TRBD2. Germline lookup yields CDR1 MDHEN and CDR2 SYDVKM. The V segment lost 1 base and the J segment 5 bases; nucleotides outside the gene matches: 8. There are 15 residues in the CDR3. DNA of the CDR3: TGTGCCAGCAGTTTATTCGCGGGAGCTAGGCACGAGCAGTACTTC. The encoded protein is CASSLFAGARHEQYF.

This clonotype appeared a few times. The gene calls are TRBV19 and TRBJ1-5; no definite D call. CDR1 is LNHDA and CDR2 is SQIVND in the germline V gene (reference sequence). The CDR3 runs to 14 residues. Trimming removed 3 bases from V and 7 bases from J, with 13 bases in between. The CDR3 nucleotides are TGTGCCAGTAGTATCAGGACTTCGGGACAGCCCCAGCATTTT. Amino acids: CASSIRTSGQPQHF.

This clonotype has more than one count but fewer than ten. The rearrangement joins TRBV7-2 to TRBJ2-5; a weak D match, TRBD2 (6 bases). The V end lost 5 bases, the J end lost 3 bases, and 10 bases lay between the germline ends. CDR3 size: 13 residues. Germline V gene sequence: CDR1 SGHTA, CDR2 FQGNSA. The CDR3 DNA sequence: TGTGCCAGCAGCGCGGGACGGGAAGAGACCCAGTACTTC. Translating gives CASSAGREETQYF.

This clonotype has a handful of counts. The chain recombines TRBV15 with TRBJ2-1, with 9 bases matching TRBD2. J was trimmed by 1 base and V by 1 base; bases with no gene match: 5. This CDR3 is 17 amino acids long. Germline CDR1 is LNHNV and CDR2 is YYDKDF (reference sequence). For the CDR3, the DNA is TGTGCCACCAGCAGAGGGCTAGCGGGACATTCCTACAATGAGCAGTTCTTC. Translation gives CATSRGLAGHSYNEQFF. Combining the CDR3 with reference TRBV15 and TRBJ2-1 gives the whole variable domain DAMVIQNPRYQVTQFGKPVTLSCSQTLNHNVMYWYQQKSSQAPKLLFHYYDKDFNNEADTPDNFQSRRPNTSFCFLDIRSPGLGDTAMYLCATSRGLAGHSYNEQFFGPGTRLTVL.